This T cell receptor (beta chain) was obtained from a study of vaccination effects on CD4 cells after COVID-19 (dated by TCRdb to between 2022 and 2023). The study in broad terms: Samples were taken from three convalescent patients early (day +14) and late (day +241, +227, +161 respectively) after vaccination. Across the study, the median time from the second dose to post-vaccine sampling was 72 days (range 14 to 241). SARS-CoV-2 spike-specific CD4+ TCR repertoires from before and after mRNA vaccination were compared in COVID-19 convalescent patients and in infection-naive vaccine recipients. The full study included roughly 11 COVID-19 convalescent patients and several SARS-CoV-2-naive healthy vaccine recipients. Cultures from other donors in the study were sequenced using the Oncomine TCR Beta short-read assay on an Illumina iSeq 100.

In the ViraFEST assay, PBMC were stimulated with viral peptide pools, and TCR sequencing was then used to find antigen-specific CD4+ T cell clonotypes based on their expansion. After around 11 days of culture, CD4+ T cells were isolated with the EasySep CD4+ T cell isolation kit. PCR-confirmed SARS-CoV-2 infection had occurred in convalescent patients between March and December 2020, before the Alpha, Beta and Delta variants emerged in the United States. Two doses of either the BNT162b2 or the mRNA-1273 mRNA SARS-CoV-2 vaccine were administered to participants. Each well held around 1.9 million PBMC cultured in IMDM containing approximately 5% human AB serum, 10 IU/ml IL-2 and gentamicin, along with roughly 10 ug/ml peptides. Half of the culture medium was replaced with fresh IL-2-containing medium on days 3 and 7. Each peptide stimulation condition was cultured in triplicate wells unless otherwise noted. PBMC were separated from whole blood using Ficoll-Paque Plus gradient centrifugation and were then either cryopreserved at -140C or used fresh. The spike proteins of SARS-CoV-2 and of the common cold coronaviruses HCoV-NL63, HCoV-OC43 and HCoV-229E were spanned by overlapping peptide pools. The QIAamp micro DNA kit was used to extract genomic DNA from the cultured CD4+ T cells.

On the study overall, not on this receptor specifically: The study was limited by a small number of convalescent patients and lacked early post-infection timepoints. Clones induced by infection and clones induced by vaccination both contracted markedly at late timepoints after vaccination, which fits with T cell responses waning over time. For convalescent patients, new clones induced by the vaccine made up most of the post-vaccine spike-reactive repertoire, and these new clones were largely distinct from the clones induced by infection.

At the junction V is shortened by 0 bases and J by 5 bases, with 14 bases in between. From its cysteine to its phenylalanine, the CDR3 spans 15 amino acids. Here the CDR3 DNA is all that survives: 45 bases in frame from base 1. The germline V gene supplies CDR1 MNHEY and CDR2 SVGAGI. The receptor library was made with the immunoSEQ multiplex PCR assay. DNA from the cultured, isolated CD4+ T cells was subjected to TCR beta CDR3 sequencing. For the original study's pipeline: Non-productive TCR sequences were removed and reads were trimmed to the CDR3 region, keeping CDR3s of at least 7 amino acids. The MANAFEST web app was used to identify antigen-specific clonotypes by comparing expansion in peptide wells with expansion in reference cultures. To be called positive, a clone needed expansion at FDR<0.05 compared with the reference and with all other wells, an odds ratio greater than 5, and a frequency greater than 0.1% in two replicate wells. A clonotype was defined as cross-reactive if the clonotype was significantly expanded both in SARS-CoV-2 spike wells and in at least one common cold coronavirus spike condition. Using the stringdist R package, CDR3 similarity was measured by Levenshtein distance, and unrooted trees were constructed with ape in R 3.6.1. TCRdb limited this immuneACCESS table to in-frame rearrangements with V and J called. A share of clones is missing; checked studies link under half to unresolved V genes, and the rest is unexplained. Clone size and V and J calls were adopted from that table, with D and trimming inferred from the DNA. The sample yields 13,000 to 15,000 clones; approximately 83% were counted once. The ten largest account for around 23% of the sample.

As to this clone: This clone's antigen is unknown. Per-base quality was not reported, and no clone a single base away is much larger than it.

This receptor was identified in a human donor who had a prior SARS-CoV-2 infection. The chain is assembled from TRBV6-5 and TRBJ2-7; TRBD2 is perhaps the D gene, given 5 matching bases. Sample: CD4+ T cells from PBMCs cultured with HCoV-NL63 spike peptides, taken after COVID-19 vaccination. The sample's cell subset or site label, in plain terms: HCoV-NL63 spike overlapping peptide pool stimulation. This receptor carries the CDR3 CASSYSRAPEDEQYF. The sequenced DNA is TGTGCCAGCAGTTACTCCCGGGCCCCGGAGGACGAGCAGTACTTC.